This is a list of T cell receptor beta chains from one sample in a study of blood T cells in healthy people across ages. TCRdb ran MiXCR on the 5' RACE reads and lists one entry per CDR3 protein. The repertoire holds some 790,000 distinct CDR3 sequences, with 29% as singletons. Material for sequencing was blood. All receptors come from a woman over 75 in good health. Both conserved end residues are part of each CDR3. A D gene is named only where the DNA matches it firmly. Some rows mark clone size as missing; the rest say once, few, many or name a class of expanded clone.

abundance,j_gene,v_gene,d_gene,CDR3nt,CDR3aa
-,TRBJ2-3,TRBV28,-,TGTGCCAGCAGTTTGTTAACCGGGGGATACACAGATACGCAGTGTTTT,CASSLLTGGYTDTQCF
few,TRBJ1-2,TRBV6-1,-,TGTGCCAGCAGTGGTTCCGGGACACCTAACTATGGCTACACCTTC,CASSGSGTPNYGYTF
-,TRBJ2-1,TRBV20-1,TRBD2,TGCAGTGCTAGAGATGGGACTAGCGGGAGAAGCTACAATGAGCAGTTCTTC,CSARDGTSGRSYNEQFF
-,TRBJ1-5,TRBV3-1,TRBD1,TGTGCCAGCAGCCAAGGGACAGGGGGTTATCAGCCCCAGCATTTT,CASSQGTGGYQPQHF
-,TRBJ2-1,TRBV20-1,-,TGCAGTGCTAGAGATACTAGGACCACCTGGAAAAGTGAGCAGTTCTTC,CSARDTRTTWKSEQFF
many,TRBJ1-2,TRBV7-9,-,TGTGCCAGCAGCTTAGACGGGGTTGGAGGCTACACCTTC,CASSLDGVGGYTF
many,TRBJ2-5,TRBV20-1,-,TGCAGTGCTCTGGACAGTGAAGAGACCCAGTACTTC,CSALDSEETQYF
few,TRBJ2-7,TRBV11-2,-,TGTGCCAGCAGCCCTCTACAGGGCTTGTACGAGCAGTACTTC,CASSPLQGLYEQYF
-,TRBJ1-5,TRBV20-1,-,TGCAGTGCAAGGTGGGACAGCAATCAGCCCCAGCATTTT,CSARWDSNQPQHF
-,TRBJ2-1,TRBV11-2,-,TGTGCCAGCAGCTTCCAGCTTCTTGAGCAGTTCTTC,CASSFQLLEQFF
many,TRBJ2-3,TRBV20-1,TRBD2,TGCAGTGCCCCCCCACGGCTAGCGGGGGGGCCTCCAGATACGCAGTATTTT,CSAPPRLAGGPPDTQYF
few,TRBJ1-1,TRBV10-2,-,TGCGCCAGCAGTGAGAGGGTGGGGGGAAGAAACACTGAAGCTTTCTTT,CASSERVGGRNTEAFF
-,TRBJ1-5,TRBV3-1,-,TGTGCCAGCAGCCAAGGGCCGTTAGCAAATCAGCCCCAGCATTTT,CASSQGPLANQPQHF
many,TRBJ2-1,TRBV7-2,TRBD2,TGTGCCAGCAACCTAGCGGGGGGGTATTACAATGAGCAGTTCTTC,CASNLAGGYYNEQFF
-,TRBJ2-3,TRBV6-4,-,TGTACCAGCAGTGACTCTTGGCGAGGTGCGCAGTATTTT,CTSSDSWRGAQYF
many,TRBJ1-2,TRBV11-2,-,TGTGCCAGCAGCCCGACAACAGGGAGACCTAACTATGGCTACACCTTC,CASSPTTGRPNYGYTF
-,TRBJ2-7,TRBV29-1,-,TGCAGCGTCGTCGGGGGCCTTTACTACGAGCAGTACTTC,CSVVGGLYYEQYF